This is a list of T cell receptor beta chains from one sample in a study of blood T cells in healthy people across ages. Each CDR3 protein is one row after TCRdb ran MiXCR on the 5' RACE reads. The sample carries approximately 2,000,000 distinct CDR3 sequences, about 39% recorded once. Sequencing used blood. These receptors originate from a human donor in good health. Both conserved end residues are part of each CDR3. Each record gives: clone size, V gene, J gene, CDR3 length, D gene, CDR3 protein, CDR3 DNA. A D gene is named only where the DNA matches it firmly. Expanded clones are given a class, and other clones once, few, many or no size at all.

clone_size: few; v_call: TRBV5-1; j_call: TRBJ2-5; cdr3_length: 14; d_call: NA; cdr3_aa: CASSKSLGAETQYF; cdr3_nt: TGCGCCAGCAGCAAAAGCTTGGGGGCAGAGACCCAGTACTTC
clone_size: NA; v_call: TRBV3-1; j_call: TRBJ1-4; cdr3_length: 16; d_call: NA; cdr3_aa: CASSTSLGPSEEKLFF; cdr3_nt: TGTGCCAGCAGCACCTCCTTAGGACCCTCGGAGGAAAAACTGTTTTTT
clone_size: NA; v_call: TRBV12-3/TRBV12-4; j_call: TRBJ1-6; cdr3_length: 15; d_call: TRBD1; cdr3_aa: CASSPRQGLYSPLHF; cdr3_nt: TGTGCCAGCAGCCCGAGACAGGGGCTATACTCACCCCTCCACTTT
clone_size: NA; v_call: TRBV5-1; j_call: TRBJ2-2; cdr3_length: 15; d_call: NA; cdr3_aa: CASSPTDSHTGELFF; cdr3_nt: TGCGCCAGCAGCCCTACAGACAGTCACACCGGGGAGCTGTTTTTT
clone_size: few; v_call: TRBV6-2/TRBV6-3; j_call: TRBJ2-5; cdr3_length: 17; d_call: NA; cdr3_aa: CASSYTDRPGPQETQYF; cdr3_nt: TGTGCCAGCAGTTACACAGACAGGCCCGGACCTCAAGAGACCCAGTACTTC
clone_size: NA; v_call: TRBV7-9; j_call: TRBJ2-7; cdr3_length: 12; d_call: NA; cdr3_aa: CASSPPKVEQYF; cdr3_nt: TGTGCCAGCAGCCCCCCCAAGGTCGAGCAGTACTTC
clone_size: few; v_call: TRBV28; j_call: TRBJ1-1; cdr3_length: 11; d_call: NA; cdr3_aa: CVTGPAGEAFF; cdr3_nt: TGTGTTACAGGGCCTGCCGGCGAAGCTTTCTTT
clone_size: few; v_call: TRBV5-1; j_call: TRBJ2-3; cdr3_length: 15; d_call: NA; cdr3_aa: CASSPGTPSADTQYF; cdr3_nt: TGCGCCAGCAGCCCCGGGACTCCCAGTGCAGATACGCAGTATTTT
clone_size: NA; v_call: TRBV4-2; j_call: TRBJ2-5; cdr3_length: 19; d_call: TRBD1; cdr3_aa: CASSVTPFSQGKRVSTQYF; cdr3_nt: TGTGCCAGCAGTGTCACTCCATTCTCACAGGGGAAACGTGTTTCGACCCAGTACTTC
clone_size: few; v_call: TRBV24-1; j_call: TRBJ2-1; cdr3_length: 15; d_call: TRBD1; cdr3_aa: CATMDRRSSYNEQFF; cdr3_nt: TGTGCCACCATGGACAGGAGAAGCTCCTACAATGAGCAGTTCTTC
clone_size: NA; v_call: TRBV14; j_call: TRBJ1-2; cdr3_length: 16; d_call: NA; cdr3_aa: CASSQGGLGASYGYTF; cdr3_nt: TGTGCCAGCAGCCAAGGAGGACTCGGGGCATCGTATGGCTACACCTTC
clone_size: few; v_call: TRBV5-1; j_call: TRBJ2-7; cdr3_length: 14; d_call: NA; cdr3_aa: CASKRSDSSYEQYF; cdr3_nt: TGCGCCAGCAAGAGATCGGACAGCTCCTACGAGCAGTACTTC